A selection of T cell receptor beta chains follows, all from one sample in a study of OX40 agonist ivuxolimab in advanced cancers. Repertoires were generated with immunoSEQ multiplex PCR, while TCRdb's copy carries only in-frame clones and drops some. Of 40,000 to 60,000 clones in the sample, about 93% were seen once. The specimen was CD4+ or CD8+ T cells sorted from blood, collected in a trial of the OX40 agonist ivuxolimab. The receptors stem from an adult with an advanced solid tumor such as melanoma, head and neck, liver or kidney cancer. Each CDR3 is given with its conserved first and last residue. The D gene is left open where the match is weak. Size is stated for part of the rows, as once, few or many counts, or as a class when the clone is expanded.

TRBV28	NA	TRBJ2-2	NA	CASSPQAGELFF	TGTGCCAGCAGCCCCCAGGCCGGGGAGCTGTTTTTT
TRBV21-1	NA	TRBJ1-5	NA	CASRFITGDSNQPQHF	TGTGCCAGCAGATTTATAACAGGGGATAGCAATCAGCCCCAGCATTTT
TRBV18	NA	TRBJ1-2	TRBD1	CASSTPDRGLFYGYTF	TGTGCCAGCTCAACACCTGACAGGGGGTTGTTCTATGGCTACACCTTC
TRBV4-1	NA	TRBJ1-1	NA	CASSQTRNTEAFF	TGCGCCAGCAGCCAAACCCGGAACACTGAAGCTTTCTTT
TRBV6-5	few	TRBJ1-2	NA	CASSKVGRTIYGYTF	TGTGCCAGCTCCAAGGTCGGACGGACTATCTATGGCTACACCTTC
TRBV23-1	once	TRBJ2-2	NA	CASSQSVGHKPGELFF	TGCGCCAGCAGTCAATCAGTGGGACACAAGCCCGGGGAGCTGTTTTTT
TRBV7-9	NA	TRBJ1-5	NA	CASSYRSNQPQHF	TGTGCCAGCAGCTACCGTAGCAATCAGCCCCAGCATTTT
TRBV4-3	NA	TRBJ2-2	NA	CASSLLVGNGELFF	TGCGCCAGCAGCCTACTTGTGGGAAACGGGGAGCTGTTTTTT
TRBV9	NA	TRBJ2-7	NA	CASSVGGRGEQYF	TGTGCCAGCAGCGTAGGGGGAAGGGGCGAGCAGTACTTC
TRBV25-1	NA	TRBJ2-3	NA	CASSEFRTKDTQYF	TGTGCCAGCAGTGAATTCCGGACTAAAGATACGCAGTATTTT
TRBV6-5	NA	TRBJ1-1	NA	CASSSSSGSTEAFF	TGTGCCAGCAGTTCCTCCAGCGGGAGCACTGAAGCTTTCTTT
TRBV7-9	NA	TRBJ2-3	NA	CASSLGWRSDTQYF	TGTGCCAGCAGCTTAGGGTGGAGGTCAGATACGCAGTATTTT
TRBV6-1	NA	TRBJ2-7	TRBD1	CASSEWGTGSYEQYF	TGTGCCAGCAGTGAATGGGGGACAGGGTCCTACGAGCAGTACTTC
TRBV7-2	NA	TRBJ2-1	TRBD2	CASSFSGTSGRDSYNEQFF	TGTGCCAGCAGCTTCTCCGGGACTAGCGGGAGAGACTCCTACAATGAGCAGTTCTTC
TRBV7-3	NA	TRBJ2-2	NA	CASSSATAQNTGELFF	TGTGCCAGCAGCTCTGCAACGGCACAAAACACCGGGGAGCTGTTTTTT
TRBV9	NA	TRBJ1-1	NA	CASSVGENTEAFF	TGTGCCAGCAGCGTGGGGGAGAACACTGAAGCTTTCTTT
TRBV28	NA	TRBJ2-2	NA	CASSSGHVILLAPGELFF	TGTGCCAGCAGTTCGGGACATGTCATCCTTCTAGCACCCGGGGAGCTGTTTTTT
TRBV7-9	NA	TRBJ2-1	TRBD2	CASSLPVGLAGGSYNEQFF	TGTGCCAGCAGCTTACCCGTGGGACTAGCGGGAGGTTCCTACAATGAGCAGTTCTTC
TRBV5-6	NA	TRBJ2-1	NA	CASSYGPPTYNEQFF	TGTGCCAGCAGCTACGGCCCACCGACCTACAATGAGCAGTTCTTC
TRBV7-9	NA	TRBJ2-2	TRBD1	CASSFWDSANTGELFF	TGTGCCAGCAGCTTCTGGGACAGCGCGAACACCGGGGAGCTGTTTTTT
TRBV7-6	NA	TRBJ2-5	NA	CASSLSLGGTTQETQYF	TGTGCCAGCAGCTTAAGCCTGGGGGGCACCACCCAAGAGACCCAGTACTTC
TRBV6-5	NA	TRBJ2-7	TRBD2	CASSYSVAGGRYEQYF	TGTGCCAGCAGTTACTCCGTAGCGGGAGGGAGGTACGAGCAGTACTTC
TRBV28	once	TRBJ2-7	NA	CASSPPQGRYEQYF	TGTGCCAGCAGTCCCCCCCAGGGGAGGTACGAGCAGTACTTC